These 2 T cell receptor beta chains originate from one sample sequenced in a study of blood T cell repertoires in COVID-19. Method: immunoSEQ multiplex PCR; TCRdb's copy keeps in-frame clones and lacks some. Counted here are about 320,000 clones, about 85% occurring once; the ten biggest clones make up approximately 5%. The sample taken for sequencing was PBMCs or T cells enriched from blood (not recorded which). All receptors come from a woman aged 30 to 39 who had recovered from COVID-19.

The J gene is TRBJ1-1, the V gene TRBV15; 8 bases are shared with TRBD1. The CDR3 has 14 amino acids. CDR1 is LNHNV and CDR2 is YYDKDF in the germline V gene (reference sequence). The V segment lost 5 bases and the J segment 5 bases; nucleotides outside the gene matches: 7. The CDR3 protein is CATSLDRGRTEAFF. As DNA, the CDR3 is TGTGCCACCAGCCTAGACAGGGGTCGGACTGAAGCTTTCTTT. Variable domain in full (rest from reference TRBV15 and TRBJ1-1): DAMVIQNPRYQVTQFGKPVTLSCSQTLNHNVMYWYQQKSSQAPKLLFHYYDKDFNNEADTPDNFQSRRPNTSFCFLDIRSPGLGDTAMYLCATSLDRGRTEAFFGQGTRLTVV.

Note on this clone: This specimen includes other DNA sequences encoding the same CDR3. The chain couples TRBV5-1 to TRBJ2-7; TRBD1 aligns across 8 bases. The J segment lost 0 bases and the V segment lost 2 bases, leaving 1 base of the junction unmatched. This CDR3 contains 14 residues. Per the germline V gene, CDR1 is SGHRS and CDR2 is YFSETQ. As DNA, the CDR3 is TGCGCCAGCAGCTTAGGACAGGGCTCCTACGAGCAGTACTTC. Residues: CASSLGQGSYEQYF.